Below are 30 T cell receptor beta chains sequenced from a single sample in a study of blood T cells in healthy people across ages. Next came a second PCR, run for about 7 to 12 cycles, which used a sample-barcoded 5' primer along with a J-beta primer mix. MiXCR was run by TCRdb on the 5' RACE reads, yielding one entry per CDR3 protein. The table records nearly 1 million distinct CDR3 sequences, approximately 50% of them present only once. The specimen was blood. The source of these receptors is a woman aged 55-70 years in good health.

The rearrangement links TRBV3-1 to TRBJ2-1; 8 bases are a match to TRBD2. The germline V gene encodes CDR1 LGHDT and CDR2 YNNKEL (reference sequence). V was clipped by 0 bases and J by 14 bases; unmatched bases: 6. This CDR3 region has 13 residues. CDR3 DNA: TGTGCCAGCAGCCAAGAGACAGCGGGAGTTGAGTTCTTC. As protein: CASSQETAGVEFF.

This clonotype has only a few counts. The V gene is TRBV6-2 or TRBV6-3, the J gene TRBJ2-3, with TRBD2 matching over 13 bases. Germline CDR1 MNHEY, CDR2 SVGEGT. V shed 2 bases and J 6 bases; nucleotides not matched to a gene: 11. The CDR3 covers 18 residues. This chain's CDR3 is CASSYPQGLAGKRDTQYF. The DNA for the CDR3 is TGTGCCAGCAGTTACCCCCAGGGACTAGCGGGAAAGAGGGATACGCAGTATTTT.

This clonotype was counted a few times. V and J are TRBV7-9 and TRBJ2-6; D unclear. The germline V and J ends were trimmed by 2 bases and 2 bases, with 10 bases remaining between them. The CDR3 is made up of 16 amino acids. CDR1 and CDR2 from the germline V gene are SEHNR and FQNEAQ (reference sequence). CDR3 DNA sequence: TGTGCCAGCAGCTTAAAGGTCACAGCTGGGGCCAACGTCCTGACTTTC. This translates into CASSLKVTAGANVLTF.

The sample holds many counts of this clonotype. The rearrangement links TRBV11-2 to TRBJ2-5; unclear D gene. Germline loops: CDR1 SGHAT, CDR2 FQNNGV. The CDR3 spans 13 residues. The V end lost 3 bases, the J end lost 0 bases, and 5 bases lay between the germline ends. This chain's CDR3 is CASSFQYQETQYF. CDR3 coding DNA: TGTGCCAGCAGCTTCCAGTACCAAGAGACCCAGTACTTC.

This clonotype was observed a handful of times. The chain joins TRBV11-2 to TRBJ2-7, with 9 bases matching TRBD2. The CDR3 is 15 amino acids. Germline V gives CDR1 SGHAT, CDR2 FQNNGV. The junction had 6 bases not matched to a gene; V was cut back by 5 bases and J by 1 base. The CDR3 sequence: CASSGLAGRSYEQYF. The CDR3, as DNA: TGTGCCAGCAGCGGTCTAGCGGGGCGTTCCTACGAGCAGTACTTC.

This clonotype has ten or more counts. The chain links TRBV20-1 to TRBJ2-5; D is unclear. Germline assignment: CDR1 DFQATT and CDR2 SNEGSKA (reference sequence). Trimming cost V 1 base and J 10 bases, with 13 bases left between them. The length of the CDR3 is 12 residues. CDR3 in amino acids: CSARGRRVVQYF. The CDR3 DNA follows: TGCAGTGCTAGAGGCCGAAGAGTTGTCCAGTACTTC.

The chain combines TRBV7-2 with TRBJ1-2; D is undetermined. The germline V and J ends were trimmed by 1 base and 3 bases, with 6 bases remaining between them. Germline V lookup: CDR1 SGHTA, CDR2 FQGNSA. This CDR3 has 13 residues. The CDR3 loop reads CASSLETYYGYTF. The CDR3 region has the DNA TGTGCCAGCAGCTTAGAGACTTACTATGGCTACACCTTC. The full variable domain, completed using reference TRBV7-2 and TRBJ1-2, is GAGVSQSPSNKVTEKGKDVELRCDPISGHTALYWYRQSLGQGLEFLIYFQGNSAPDKSGLPSDRFSAERTGGSVSTLTIQRTQQEDSAVYLCASSLETYYGYTFGSGTRLTVV.

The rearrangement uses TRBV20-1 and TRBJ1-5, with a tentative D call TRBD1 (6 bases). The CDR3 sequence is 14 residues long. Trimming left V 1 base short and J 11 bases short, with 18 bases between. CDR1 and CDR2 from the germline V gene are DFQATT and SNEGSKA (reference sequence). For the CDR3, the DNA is TGCAGTGCTAGAGGGGGGCGGACTCAGTTAGCCCAGCATTTT. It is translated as CSARGGRTQLAQHF.

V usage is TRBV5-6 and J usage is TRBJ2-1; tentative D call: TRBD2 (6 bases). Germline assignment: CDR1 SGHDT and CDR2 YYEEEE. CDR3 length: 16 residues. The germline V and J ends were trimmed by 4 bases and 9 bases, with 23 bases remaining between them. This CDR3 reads CASSTRGDFGRGEQFF. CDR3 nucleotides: TGTGCCAGCAGCACCCGAGGGGACTTCGGGCGAGGTGAGCAGTTCTTC.

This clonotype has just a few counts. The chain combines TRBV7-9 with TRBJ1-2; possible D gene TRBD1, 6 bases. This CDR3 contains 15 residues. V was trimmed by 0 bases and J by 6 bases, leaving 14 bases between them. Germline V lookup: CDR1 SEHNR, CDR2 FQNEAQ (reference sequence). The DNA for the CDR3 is TGTGCCAGCAGCTTAGCGGTTGGGGGCGCTAATGGCTACACCTTC. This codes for CASSLAVGGANGYTF.

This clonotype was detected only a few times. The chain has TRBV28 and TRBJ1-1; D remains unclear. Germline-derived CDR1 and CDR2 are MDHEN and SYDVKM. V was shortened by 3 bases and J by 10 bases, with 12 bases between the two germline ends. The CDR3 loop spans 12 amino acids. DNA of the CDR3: TGTGCCAGCAGTTTCGCGGGGTTCGCAGCTTTCTTT. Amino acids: CASSFAGFAAFF.

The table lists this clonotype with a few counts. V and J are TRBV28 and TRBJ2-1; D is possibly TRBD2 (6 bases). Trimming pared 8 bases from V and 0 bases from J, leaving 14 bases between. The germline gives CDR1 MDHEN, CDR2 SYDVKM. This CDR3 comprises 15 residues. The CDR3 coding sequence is TGTGCCAGCGGGGGAGGAGGGAGCTCCTACAATGAGCAGTTCTTC. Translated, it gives CASGGGGSSYNEQFF.

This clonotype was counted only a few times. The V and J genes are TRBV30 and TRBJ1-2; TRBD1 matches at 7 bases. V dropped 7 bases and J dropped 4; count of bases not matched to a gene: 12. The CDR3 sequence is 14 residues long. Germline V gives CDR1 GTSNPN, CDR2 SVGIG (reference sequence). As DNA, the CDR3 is TGTGCCTATTCCTCCGGGACAGCGATCTATGGCTACACCTTC. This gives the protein CAYSSGTAIYGYTF.

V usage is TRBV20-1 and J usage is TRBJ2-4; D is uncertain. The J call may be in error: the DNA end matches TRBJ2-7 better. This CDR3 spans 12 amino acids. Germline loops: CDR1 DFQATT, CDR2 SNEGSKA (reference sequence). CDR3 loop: CSVPLRPYEQYF. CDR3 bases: TGCAGTGTCCCGCTCCGGCCATACGAGCAGTACTTC.

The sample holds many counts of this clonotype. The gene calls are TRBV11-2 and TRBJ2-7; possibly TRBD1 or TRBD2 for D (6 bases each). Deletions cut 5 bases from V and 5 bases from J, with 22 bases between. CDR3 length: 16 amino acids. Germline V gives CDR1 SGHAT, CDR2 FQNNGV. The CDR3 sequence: CASSRNRAGGSHEQYF. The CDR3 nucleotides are TGTGCCAGCAGCAGAAACAGGGCCGGGGGTTCCCACGAGCAGTACTTC.

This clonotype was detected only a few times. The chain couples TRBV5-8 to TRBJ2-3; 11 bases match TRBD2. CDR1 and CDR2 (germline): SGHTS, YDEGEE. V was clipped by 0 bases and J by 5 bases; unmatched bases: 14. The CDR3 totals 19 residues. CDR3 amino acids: CASSLVLAGVWDLLDTQYF. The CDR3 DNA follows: TGTGCCAGCAGCTTGGTACTAGCGGGAGTTTGGGACTTATTAGATACGCAGTATTTT.

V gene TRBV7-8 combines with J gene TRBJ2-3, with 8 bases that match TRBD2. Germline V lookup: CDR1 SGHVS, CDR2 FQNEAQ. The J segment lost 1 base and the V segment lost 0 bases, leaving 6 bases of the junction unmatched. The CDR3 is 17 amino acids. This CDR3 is CASSLAFTSGRTDTQYF. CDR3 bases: TGTGCCAGCAGCTTAGCGTTTACTAGCGGCCGCACAGATACGCAGTATTTT.

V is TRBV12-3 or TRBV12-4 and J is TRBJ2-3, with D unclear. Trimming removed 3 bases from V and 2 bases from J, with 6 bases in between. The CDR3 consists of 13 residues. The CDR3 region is CASSFVSTDTQYF. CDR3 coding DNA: TGTGCCAGCAGTTTTGTGTCCACAGATACGCAGTATTTT.

CDR3 sequence reads: CASREKDYGPFEQYF. The CDR3 nucleotides are TGTGCCAGCAGAGAAAAGGACTACGGCCCTTTCGAGCAGTACTTC. This chain uses TRBV28 with TRBJ2-7, with D perhaps TRBD2 (6 bases). CDR1 and CDR2 (germline): MDHEN, SYDVKM. V gave up 6 bases and J gave up 6 bases, with 21 bases separating them. The CDR3 is made up of 15 amino acids.

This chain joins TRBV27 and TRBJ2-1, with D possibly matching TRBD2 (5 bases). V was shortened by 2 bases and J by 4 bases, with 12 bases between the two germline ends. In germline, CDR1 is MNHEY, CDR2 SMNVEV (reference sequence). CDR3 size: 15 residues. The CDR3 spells CASSLRRVDYNEQFF. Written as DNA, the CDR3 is TGTGCCAGCAGTTTACGGCGGGTCGATTACAATGAGCAGTTCTTC.

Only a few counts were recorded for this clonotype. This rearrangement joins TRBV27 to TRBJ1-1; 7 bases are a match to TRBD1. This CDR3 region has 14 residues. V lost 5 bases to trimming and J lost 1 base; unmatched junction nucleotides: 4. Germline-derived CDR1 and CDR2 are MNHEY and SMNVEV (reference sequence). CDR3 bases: TGTGCCAGCAGTCAACAGGGGACGAACACTGAAGCTTTCTTT. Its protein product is CASSQQGTNTEAFF.

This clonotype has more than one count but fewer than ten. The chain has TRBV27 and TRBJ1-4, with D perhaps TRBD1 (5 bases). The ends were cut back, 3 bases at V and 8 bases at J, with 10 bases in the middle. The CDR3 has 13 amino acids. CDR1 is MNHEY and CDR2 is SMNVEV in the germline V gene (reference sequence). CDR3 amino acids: CASSLAREEKLFF. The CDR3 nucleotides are TGTGCCAGCAGTTTGGCCAGGGAGGAAAAACTGTTTTTT. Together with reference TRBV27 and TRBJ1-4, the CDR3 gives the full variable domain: EAQVTQNPRYLITVTGKKLTVTCSQNMNHEYMSWYRQDPGLGLRQIYYSMNVEVTDKGDVPEGYKVSRKEKRNFPLILESPSPNQTSLYFCASSLAREEKLFFGSGTQLSVL.

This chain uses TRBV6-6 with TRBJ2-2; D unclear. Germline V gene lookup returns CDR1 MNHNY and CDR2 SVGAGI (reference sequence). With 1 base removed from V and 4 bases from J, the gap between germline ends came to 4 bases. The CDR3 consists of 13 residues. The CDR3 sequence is CASSYYATGELFF. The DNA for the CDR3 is TGTGCCAGCAGTTACTATGCCACCGGGGAGCTGTTTTTT.

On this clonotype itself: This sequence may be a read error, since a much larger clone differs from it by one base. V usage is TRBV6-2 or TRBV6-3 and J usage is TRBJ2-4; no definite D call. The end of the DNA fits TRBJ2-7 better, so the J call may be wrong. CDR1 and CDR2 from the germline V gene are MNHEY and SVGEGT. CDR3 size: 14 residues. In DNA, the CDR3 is TGTGCCAGCAGTATCTCCGAGACCAAGGGCGAGCAGTACTTC. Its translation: CASSISETKGEQYF.

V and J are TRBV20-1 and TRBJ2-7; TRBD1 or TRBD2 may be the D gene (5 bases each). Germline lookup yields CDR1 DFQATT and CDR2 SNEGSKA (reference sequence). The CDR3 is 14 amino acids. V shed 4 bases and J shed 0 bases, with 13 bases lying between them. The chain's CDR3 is CSAKGWGSSYEQYF. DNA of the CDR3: TGCAGTGCTAAGGGGTGGGGGAGCTCCTACGAGCAGTACTTC.

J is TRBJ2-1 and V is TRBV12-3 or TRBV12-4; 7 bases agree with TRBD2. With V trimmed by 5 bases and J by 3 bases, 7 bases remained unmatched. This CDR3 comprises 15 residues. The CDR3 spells CASSQRDLYYNEQFF. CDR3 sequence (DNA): TGTGCCAGCAGTCAGCGGGACCTTTACTACAATGAGCAGTTCTTC.

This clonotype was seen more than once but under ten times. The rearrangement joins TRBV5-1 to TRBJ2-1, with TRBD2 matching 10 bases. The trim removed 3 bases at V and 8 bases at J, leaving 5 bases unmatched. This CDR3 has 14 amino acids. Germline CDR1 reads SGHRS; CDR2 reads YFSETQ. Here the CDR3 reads CASSYPSGSYEQFF. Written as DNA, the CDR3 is TGCGCCAGCAGCTATCCTAGCGGGAGTTATGAGCAGTTCTTC.

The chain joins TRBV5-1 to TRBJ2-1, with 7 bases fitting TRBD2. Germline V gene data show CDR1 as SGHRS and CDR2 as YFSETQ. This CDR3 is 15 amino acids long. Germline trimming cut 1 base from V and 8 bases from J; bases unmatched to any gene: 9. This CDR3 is CASSLRGGGGDEQFF. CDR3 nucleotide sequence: TGCGCCAGCAGCTTGCGCGGGGGAGGTGGTGATGAGCAGTTCTTC.

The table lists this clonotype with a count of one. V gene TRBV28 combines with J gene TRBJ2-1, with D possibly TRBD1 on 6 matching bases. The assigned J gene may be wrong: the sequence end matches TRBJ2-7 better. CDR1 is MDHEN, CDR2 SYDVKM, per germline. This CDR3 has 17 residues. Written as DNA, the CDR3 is TGTGCCAGCAGTTTACTATTCCGGGACCGGGACACCCGGGAGCAGTACTTC. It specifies CASSLLFRDRDTREQYF.

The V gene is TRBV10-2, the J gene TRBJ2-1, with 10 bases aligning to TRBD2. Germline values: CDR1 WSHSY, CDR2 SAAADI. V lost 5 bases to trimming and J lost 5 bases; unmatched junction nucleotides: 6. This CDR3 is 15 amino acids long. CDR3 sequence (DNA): TGCGCCAGCAGTAGCGGGAGGGGGTATGACAATGAGCAGTTCTTC. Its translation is CASSSGRGYDNEQFF.